The clone carrying this T cell receptor (beta chain) has a handful of counts. One entry per CDR3 protein, called by TCRdb with MiXCR from the 5' RACE reads. The sample contains under 700,000 distinct CDR3 sequences, less than 20% of which appear only once. CDR3 length equals 14 residues. The J segment lost 5 bases and the V segment lost 7 bases, leaving 9 bases of the junction unmatched. Germline lookup yields CDR1 SGHKS and CDR2 YYEKEE (reference sequence). These data come from a study of T cells after yellow fever vaccination. This receptor was taken from a man aged 18 to 29 who received the YFV17D yellow fever vaccine. The specimen comprised PBMCs, sampled less than 6 days after the first yellow fever vaccination. The rearrangement links TRBV5-5 to TRBJ2-3; the match to TRBD1 covers 8 bases. The CDR3 region has the DNA TGTGCCAGCTGGGTAGGACAGGGCAGAGATACGCAGTATTTT. Translated: CASWVGQGRDTQYF.